One and the same sample provided the 8 T cell receptor beta chains below, sequenced in a study of blood T cell dynamics during melanoma immunotherapy. Time point indicated: week 3, after first cycle of checkpoint inhibitor. TIE cells were CD3+ CD4- CD8+ CD45RA- CD45RO-high CD27- CCR7- memory T cells. Study-wide points: Among sorted CD8+ subsets, immune-effector cells had the highest clonality and cell-free DNA similarity.

TCRdb keeps only in-frame clones here, not all; method: immunoSEQ multiplex PCR. The sample contains 750 to 900 clones, 84% of which appear only once. Their target antigens are unknown. Sequencing used CD8+ T cells from blood, obtained from a patient treated with checkpoint blockade. Source of these receptors: a human donor with melanoma.

This clone was found a few times. The rearrangement joins TRBV18 to TRBJ2-4, with 8 bases fitting TRBD1. J was trimmed by 4 bases and V by 5 bases; bases with no gene match: 10. Germline V gives CDR1 KGHSH, CDR2 LQKENI. The length of the CDR3 is 16 residues. CDR3 loop: CASSVTGEVYKNIQYF. In DNA form, the CDR3 reads TGTGCCAGCTCAGTGACAGGGGAGGTTTATAAAAACATTCAGTACTTC.

The rearrangement uses TRBV28 and TRBJ2-3; 11 bases are shared with TRBD2. V lost 5 bases, J lost 7 bases, and 2 bases stayed unmatched. The CDR3 is 13 residues long. Germline loops: CDR1 MDHEN, CDR2 SYDVKM. The CDR3 DNA follows: TGTGCCAGCAGTGGGACTAGCGGATATACGCAGTATTTT. Its translation: CASSGTSGYTQYF.

J is TRBJ2-1 and V is TRBV27, with 12 bases identical to TRBD1. The V segment lost 4 bases and the J segment 9 bases; nucleotides outside the gene matches: 7. From germline, CDR1 is MNHEY and CDR2 SMNVEV (reference sequence). The CDR3 contains 15 residues. The CDR3 nucleotides read TGTGCCAGCAGTTCCCGGGACAGGGGGCATGGTGAGCAGTTCTTC. Translation: CASSSRDRGHGEQFF.

This clone was observed once. V gene TRBV27 combines with J gene TRBJ1-5; D possibly corresponds to TRBD1 (6 bases). Germline V gene sequence: CDR1 MNHEY, CDR2 SMNVEV (reference sequence). The germline V and J ends were trimmed by 1 base and 6 bases, with 13 bases remaining between them. CDR3 length: 15 amino acids. Here the CDR3 DNA reads TGTGCCAGCAGTTTATTTCGTGGGGGCGGTCAGCCCCAGCATTTT. Translating it yields CASSLFRGGGQPQHF.

The DNA for the CDR3 is TGTGCCATCAGTGATGCGGGGGAGGGGTCCTACAATGAGCAGTTCTTC. Amino acids: CAISDAGEGSYNEQFF. The J gene is TRBJ2-1, the V gene TRBV10-3; 7 bases match TRBD2. CDR1 and CDR2 (germline): ENHRY, SYGVKD. The V and J ends lost 3 bases and 1 base, in that order; junction bases with no gene match: 6. The CDR3 is made up of 16 amino acids.

V is TRBV28 and J is TRBJ2-7; D gene unclear. Trimming removed 6 bases from V and 3 bases from J, with 18 bases in between. From germline, CDR1 is MDHEN and CDR2 SYDVKM. There are 15 residues in the CDR3. The CDR3 DNA is TGTGCCAGCAGGCAACTATTAGGGCCTTACTACGAGCAGTACTTC. Protein: CASRQLLGPYYEQYF.

V gene TRBV9 combines with J gene TRBJ2-7; possible D gene TRBD1, 6 bases. CDR1 is SGDLS and CDR2 is YYNGEE in the germline V gene. Trimming stripped 0 bases from V and 3 bases from J, with 10 bases between. CDR3 length equals 14 residues. CDR3 sequence (DNA): TGTGCCAGCAGCGTAGGGGGACAATACTACGAGCAGTACTTC. It encodes CASSVGGQYYEQYF.

This clone was detected only once. The chain employs TRBV6-1 and TRBJ2-1; a weak D match, TRBD1 (5 bases). Germline V lookup: CDR1 MNHNS, CDR2 SASEGT. This CDR3 has 15 amino acids. The V gene lost 4 bases and the J gene lost 8 bases, with 18 bases spanning the gap. Written as DNA, the CDR3 is TGTGCCAGCAGTGCCCAGGGTATGGGCGATGATGAGCAGTTCTTC. The encoded protein is CASSAQGMGDDEQFF.